This entry lists 8 T cell receptor beta chains sequenced from one sample in a study of cytomegalovirus exposure and HLA in healthy donors. In the PCR, 60 Vbeta and 13 Jbeta primers were used. Assay: immunoSEQ multiplex PCR; the TCRdb copy retains only in-frame clones and omits some. The table records some 140,000 clones, roughly four fifths of them present only once. Material for sequencing was PBMCs. The source is a woman in her forties in good health and CMV-seronegative.

The V gene is TRBV5-8, the J gene TRBJ1-1; 9 nucleotides agree with TRBD1. CDR3 length equals 16 residues. J was trimmed by 0 bases and V by 4 bases; bases with no gene match: 7. CDR1 and CDR2 from the germline V gene are SGHTS and YDEGEE. The CDR3 DNA reads TGTGCCAGCAGCCGGGACAGGGCTAGTATGAACACTGAAGCTTTCTTT. Protein: CASSRDRASMNTEAFF.

The V call is TRBV18, the J call TRBJ2-2; possible D gene TRBD1, 6 bases. In germline, CDR1 is KGHSH, CDR2 LQKENI. V was cut by 2 bases and J by 0 bases, with 10 bases left in between. The CDR3 is made up of 16 amino acids. The CDR3 protein is CASSPGQTPNTGELFF. In nucleotides, the CDR3 is TGTGCCAGCTCACCAGGACAGACTCCGAACACCGGGGAGCTGTTTTTT.

The chain employs TRBV5-4 and TRBJ2-7; D perhaps matches TRBD1 (6 bases). The CDR3 covers 14 residues. Germline V gives CDR1 SGHNT, CDR2 YYREEE (reference sequence). Trimming removed 3 bases at V and 5 bases at J, with 15 bases between. The CDR3 DNA follows: TGTGCCAGCAGCTCCACAGGGAAGGTTAACGAGCAGTACTTC. The encoded protein is CASSSTGKVNEQYF. The full variable domain, completed using reference TRBV5-4 and TRBJ2-7, is ETGVTQSPTHLIKTRGQQVTLRCSSQSGHNTVSWYQQALGQGPQFIFQYYREEENGRGNFPPRFSGLQFPNYSSELNVNALELDDSALYLCASSSTGKVNEQYFGPGTRLTVT.

V gene TRBV4-3 combines with J gene TRBJ1-1, with 8 bases fitting TRBD1. The CDR3 has 15 amino acids. V shed 5 bases, J shed 1 base, and the junction held 6 bases outside the gene matches. Germline V gene data show CDR1 as LGHNA and CDR2 as YSLEER. CDR3 sequence (DNA): TGCGCCAGCAGCGCGGGTACAGGGGGGAACACTGAAGCTTTCTTT. Its protein product is CASSAGTGGNTEAFF.

The chain links TRBV19 to TRBJ2-1; 7 bases align to TRBD1. The CDR3 covers 13 residues. In germline, CDR1 is LNHDA, CDR2 SQIVND (reference sequence). J gave up 7 bases and V 6 bases, and 6 bases lay outside the gene matches. The CDR3 DNA reads TGTGCCAGTAGCGACAGGGATTGGAATGAGCAGTTCTTC. Translation gives CASSDRDWNEQFF.

The V gene is TRBV7-2, the J gene TRBJ2-1; D possibly corresponds to TRBD2 (7 bases). The V end lost 6 bases, the J end lost 2 bases, and 26 bases lay between the germline ends. The CDR3 contains 19 residues. The germline CDR1 and CDR2 sequences are SGHTA and FQGNSA. This chain's CDR3 is CASSRGGKGGPKAYNEQFF. CDR3 nucleotides: TGTGCCAGCAGTAGGGGGGGGAAGGGGGGACCTAAGGCCTACAATGAGCAGTTCTTC.

This chain's CDR3 is CAITDSRQADGYTF. The CDR3 DNA reads as TGTGCCATCACCGATAGCCGACAGGCGGATGGCTACACCTTC. The V gene is TRBV10-3, the J gene TRBJ1-2, with D possibly TRBD1 on 6 matching bases. Germline CDR1 is ENHRY and CDR2 is SYGVKD. The CDR3 runs 14 residues. Trimming took 7 bases from V and 6 from J, leaving 18 bases between them.

In DNA form, the CDR3 reads TGTGCCAGCAGTCGAGGACAGGTCTATGGCTACACCTTC. Translation gives CASSRGQVYGYTF. This chain connects TRBV6-5 to TRBJ1-2; TRBD1 matches at 7 bases. V shed 5 bases and J 4 bases; nucleotides not matched to a gene: 4. This CDR3 spans 13 amino acids. CDR1 and CDR2 from the germline V gene are MNHEY and SVGAGI.